One and the same sample provided the 25 T cell receptor beta chains below, sequenced in a study of response to subunit inactivated influenza vaccine. MiXCR was run by TCRdb on the RT-PCR reads, yielding one entry per CDR3 protein. The sample lists 700,000 to 800,000 distinct CDR3 sequences, less than 20% seen once, with roughly a tenth in the top ten. Sample: PBMCs from blood, taken 4 to 6 days after vaccination. These TCRs come from a man aged 50 or older who received an inactivated influenza vaccine.

About this clonotype: Mismatch with germline at one junction end may stem from a read error. For the CDR3, the DNA is TGTGCCAGCAGTGTAGCGGACCACCAAGAGACCCAGTACTTC. Translated, it gives CASSVADHQETQYF. The rearrangement uses TRBV12-3 or TRBV12-4 and TRBJ2-5; maybe TRBD2 (6 bases). This CDR3 has 14 amino acids.

The chain links TRBV9 to TRBJ1-6, with D possibly being TRBD1 (5 bases). Trimming pared 3 bases from V and 10 bases from J, leaving 17 bases between. CDR3 size: 15 residues. Germline V gene sequence: CDR1 SGDLS, CDR2 YYNGEE. CDR3 coding DNA: TGTGCCAGCAGCGCTGGTATAGGGGCCTACTCACCCCTCCACTTT. Encoded protein: CASSAGIGAYSPLHF. The variable domain in full, completed from reference TRBV9 and TRBJ1-6, reads DSGVTQTPKHLITATGQRVTLRCSPRSGDLSVYWYQQSLDQGLQFLIQYYNGEERAKGNILERFSAQQFPDLHSELNLSSLELGDSALYFCASSAGIGAYSPLHFGNGTRLTVT.

The sample holds a few counts of this clonotype. The chain combines TRBV20-1 with TRBJ2-7; 10 bases map to TRBD2. Germline V gene data show CDR1 as DFQATT and CDR2 as SNEGSKA (reference sequence). Trimming at V came to 0 bases and at J to 2 bases, leaving 4 bases not matched to a gene. This CDR3 contains 15 residues. The CDR3 protein is CSARDGSGGAYEQYF. The DNA for the CDR3 is TGCAGTGCTAGAGATGGGAGCGGGGGGGCCTACGAGCAGTACTTC.

This clonotype was counted between two and nine times. This chain uses TRBV6-2 or TRBV6-3 with TRBJ1-5, with 9 bases lining up with TRBD1. The CDR3 runs to 17 residues. With 6 bases clipped from V and 1 base from J, the junction kept 10 bases outside the gene matches. Looked up from germline, CDR1 is MNHEY and CDR2 is SVGEGT. CDR3 region: CASSRDRVWGSNQPQHF. DNA of the CDR3: TGTGCCAGCAGCCGGGACAGGGTTTGGGGCAGCAATCAGCCCCAGCATTTT.

V gene TRBV7-2 combines with J gene TRBJ2-1; no firm D call. V was clipped by 0 bases and J by 8 bases, with 11 bases between them. This CDR3 is 14 amino acids long. The germline gives CDR1 SGHTA, CDR2 FQGNSA. Here the CDR3 DNA reads TGTGCCAGCAGCTTAGCCCCTAAACCGGATGAGCAGTTCTTC. Translation gives CASSLAPKPDEQFF.

This sequence joins TRBV12-3 or TRBV12-4 and TRBJ2-1; D unresolved. The CDR3 consists of 13 residues. Trimming pared 1 base from V and 6 bases from J, leaving 7 bases between. CDR3 region: CASSLVLSNEQFF. The CDR3, as DNA: TGTGCCAGCAGTTTAGTTCTGTCCAATGAGCAGTTCTTC.

This chain links TRBV7-9 with TRBJ2-2; the D is unclear. Trimming took off 5 bases at V and 2 bases at J, with 9 bases between the two ends. CDR3 size: 14 residues. Per germline, CDR1 SEHNR and CDR2 FQNEAQ (reference sequence). CDR3 residues: CASSALFNTGELFF. In DNA, the CDR3 is TGTGCCAGCAGCGCCCTATTCAACACCGGGGAGCTGTTTTTT.

This clonotype turned up a few times. The genes are TRBV11-2 and TRBJ2-1, with TRBD2 matching 13 bases. The CDR3 runs to 18 residues. The junction had 6 bases not matched to a gene; V was cut back by 0 bases and J by 4 bases. CDR1 and CDR2 (germline): SGHAT, FQNNGV. CDR3 loop: CASSLDRTSGRLYNEQFF. CDR3 coding DNA: TGTGCCAGCAGCTTAGACCGGACTAGCGGGAGATTATACAATGAGCAGTTCTTC.

V is TRBV12-3 or TRBV12-4 and J is TRBJ2-1; the match to TRBD2 covers 9 bases. The CDR3 is made up of 17 amino acids. Trimming at V came to 3 bases and at J to 0 bases, leaving 6 bases not matched to a gene. The CDR3 loop reads CASSFGASGTSYNEQFF. CDR3 nucleotides: TGTGCCAGCAGTTTTGGTGCTAGCGGGACCTCCTACAATGAGCAGTTCTTC.

V is TRBV5-6 and J is TRBJ2-2, with 7 bases identical to TRBD1. V lost 3 bases to trimming and J lost 6 bases; unmatched junction nucleotides: 5. Germline CDR1 reads SGHDT; CDR2 reads YYEEEE. CDR3 size: 14 residues. The CDR3 nucleotides are TGTGCCAGCAGCTCGACAGGGCGTCCCGGGGAGCTGTTTTTT. Protein sequence: CASSSTGRPGELFF.

This clonotype appeared a few times. The chain employs TRBV5-1 and TRBJ1-1, with D hard to call. Between the trimmed V and J ends, which lost 4 bases and 3 bases, there was a span of 16 bases. Germline-derived CDR1 and CDR2 are SGHRS and YFSETQ. This CDR3 is built from 15 residues. As DNA, the CDR3 is TGCGCCAGCAGCAATACACATCCCGTATACACTGAAGCTTTCTTT. The encoded protein is CASSNTHPVYTEAFF.

This clonotype was found a few times. The chain links TRBV7-9 to TRBJ2-7; TRBD1 matches 7 bases. The CDR3 is 13 residues long. The V gene's germline CDR1 is SEHNR and CDR2 FQNEAQ (reference sequence). Germline trimming cut 4 bases from V and 7 bases from J; bases unmatched to any gene: 7. The chain's CDR3 is CASSSGQSREQYF. The CDR3 region has the DNA TGTGCCAGCAGCTCGGGACAGTCGCGTGAGCAGTACTTC.

Ten or more counts support this clonotype. This rearrangement joins TRBV10-3 to TRBJ2-1; D ambiguous. V was shortened by 2 bases and J by 4 bases, with 9 bases between the two germline ends. This CDR3 region has 14 residues. CDR1 is ENHRY and CDR2 is SYGVKD in the germline V gene. The CDR3 DNA is TGTGCCATCAGTGAGGGGCTGGGGTACAATGAGCAGTTCTTC. Protein sequence: CAISEGLGYNEQFF.

This chain joins TRBV20-1 and TRBJ2-3; TRBD2 matches 9 bases. The CDR3 contains 15 residues. V trimming: 1 base; J trimming: 6 bases; junction bases outside the gene matches: 8. Germline lookup yields CDR1 DFQATT and CDR2 SNEGSKA (reference sequence). In nucleotides, the CDR3 is TGCAGTGCTAGAGCCAGCGGGAGGACGATGGATACGCAGTATTTT. Translation: CSARASGRTMDTQYF.

This clonotype was seen more than once but under ten times. This sequence joins TRBV20-1 and TRBJ2-7; D could derive from TRBD1 or TRBD2 (6 bases each). The CDR3 extends over 14 amino acids. V lost 0 bases and J 5 bases, leaving 14 bases between the germline ends. CDR1 and CDR2 from the germline V gene are DFQATT and SNEGSKA (reference sequence). The DNA for the CDR3 is TGCAGTGCTAGAGATTTCCGGGGGCACGACGAGCAGTACTTC. Its translation: CSARDFRGHDEQYF.

This rearrangement joins TRBV10-1 to TRBJ2-2; D unresolved. Trimming pared 1 base from V and 3 bases from J, leaving 3 bases between. There are 13 residues in the CDR3. The germline V gene encodes CDR1 WNHNN and CDR2 SYGVQD (reference sequence). CDR3 in amino acids: CASSEFHTGELFF. Written as DNA, the CDR3 is TGCGCCAGCAGTGAGTTCCACACCGGGGAGCTGTTTTTT.

This clonotype has at least ten counts. A junction end diverges from the germline sequence, so it may reflect a read error. This chain connects TRBV4-3 to TRBJ2-2, with D hard to call. CDR1 and CDR2 from the germline V gene are LGHNA and YSLEER. The CDR3 spans 13 residues. CDR3 nucleotide sequence: TGTGCCAGCAGCCAAGATACAGCGGGGGAGCTGTTTTTT. It translates to CASSQDTAGELFF.

This chain uses TRBV12-3 or TRBV12-4 with TRBJ1-1, with D tentatively TRBD1 (5 bases). The CDR3 is 16 amino acids. V was clipped by 5 bases and J by 6 bases, with 22 bases between them. The CDR3 nucleotides are TGTGCCAGCAGTCCCCACCGGGACTTCAAGCTACCTGAAGCTTTCTTT. Its protein is CASSPHRDFKLPEAFF.

This clonotype has a count of ten or more. The rearrangement links TRBV6-5 to TRBJ2-3; tentative D call: TRBD1 (5 bases). V lost 4 bases and J 0 bases, leaving 14 bases between the germline ends. The germline gives CDR1 MNHEY, CDR2 SVGAGI. The CDR3 covers 16 residues. The CDR3 reads CASSLRQSASTDTQYF. In nucleotides, the CDR3 is TGTGCCAGCAGTTTAAGACAGTCCGCTAGCACAGATACGCAGTATTTT.

Here the CDR3 reads CAISESRGYNEQFF. The DNA for the CDR3 is TGTGCCATCAGTGAGTCCCGAGGCTACAATGAGCAGTTCTTC. The chain combines TRBV10-3 with TRBJ2-1; D not resolved. The V end was cut by 0 bases, the J end by 3 bases, with 6 bases between. Germline values: CDR1 ENHRY, CDR2 SYGVKD. This CDR3 has 14 residues.

This clonotype has just a few counts. The chain links TRBV28 to TRBJ2-5; no clear D gene. This CDR3 region has 15 residues. Germline-derived CDR1 and CDR2 are MDHEN and SYDVKM. Trimming left V 1 base short and J 1 base short, with 10 bases between. The CDR3 nucleotides are TGTGCCAGCAGTTTATACCCGGGCGGCCAAGAGACCCAGTACTTC. Translating gives CASSLYPGGQETQYF.

This clonotype is classed as large. The chain recombines TRBV12-3 or TRBV12-4 with TRBJ2-7; D gene uncertain. The CDR3 consists of 12 residues. V was clipped by 6 bases and J by 4 bases, with 10 bases between them. DNA for the CDR3: TGTGCCAGCAGCTCACAGATATACGAGCAGTACTTC. It yields the protein CASSSQIYEQYF.

J is TRBJ2-3 and V is TRBV7-2, with D perhaps being TRBD1 or TRBD2 (7 bases each). CDR3 length: 16 amino acids. Germline assignment: CDR1 SGHTA and CDR2 FQGNSA. Trimming pared 4 bases from V and 4 bases from J, leaving 18 bases between. CDR3 DNA: TGTGCCAGCAGCTCCAGGGGGGGAGCGGGGCCAGATACGCAGTATTTT. Encoded protein: CASSSRGGAGPDTQYF.

This clonotype was seen only a few times. This chain joins TRBV5-1 and TRBJ1-3; D is ambiguous. CDR1 and CDR2 (germline): SGHRS, YFSETQ. This CDR3 contains 13 residues. Trimming stripped 4 bases from V and 3 bases from J, with 8 bases between. CDR3 protein: CASSAAGGNTIYF. The CDR3 region has the DNA TGCGCCAGCAGCGCGGCGGGTGGAAACACCATATATTTT.

The V and J genes are TRBV11-3 and TRBJ2-5, with D uncertain. The CDR3 covers 16 residues. Trimming shortened V by 1 base and J by 1 base, and 13 bases separated the two germline ends. The germline gives CDR1 SGHNT, CDR2 YENEEA. The CDR3 is CASSLGKGGPQETQYF. DNA of the CDR3: TGTGCCAGCAGCTTAGGAAAGGGCGGTCCCCAAGAGACCCAGTACTTC.